One sample yielded the 27 T cell receptor beta chains listed below, sequenced in a study of Graves' ophthalmopathy and Graves' hyperthyroidism. Using RNA transcripts, the TCR beta CDR3 regions were amplified. HTBI primers primed a first-round RT-PCR, and a second-round multiplex PCR followed. Each CDR3 protein gets one entry after TCRdb re-called the multiplex PCR reads with MiXCR. In the table there are about 1.2 million distinct CDR3 sequences, about two fifths of which are singletons. Input material: peripheral blood or thyroid tissue (not recorded which). The receptors stem from an adult man with Graves' hyperthyroidism.

The chain joins TRBV12-3 or TRBV12-4 to TRBJ1-5, with D possibly matching TRBD1 (6 bases). The CDR3 consists of 14 residues. V was trimmed by 6 bases and J by 5 bases, leaving 14 bases between them. CDR3 in amino acids: CASSRTEDYQPQHF. The CDR3 DNA follows: TGTGCCAGCAGCCGGACAGAAGATTATCAGCCCCAGCATTTT.

There are many counts of this clonotype. This chain joins TRBV7-2 and TRBJ1-5; D is unresolved. The V gene lost 5 bases and the J gene lost 3 bases, with 14 bases spanning the gap. CDR3 length: 15 residues. In germline, CDR1 is SGHTA, CDR2 FQGNSA. In nucleotides, the CDR3 is TGTGCCAGCAGCCCGTGGACTGGAGCCAATCAGCCCCAGCATTTT. It is translated as CASSPWTGANQPQHF. Filled out from reference TRBV7-2 and TRBJ1-5, the complete variable domain reads GAGVSQSPSNKVTEKGKDVELRCDPISGHTALYWYRQSLGQGLEFLIYFQGNSAPDKSGLPSDRFSAERTGGSVSTLTIQRTQQEDSAVYLCASSPWTGANQPQHFGDGTRLSIL.

This clonotype was seen repeatedly, ten times or more. The rearrangement joins TRBV5-1 to TRBJ2-7; 7 bases line up with TRBD1. V was clipped by 5 bases and J by 1 base; unmatched bases: 6. The CDR3 extends over 14 amino acids. Germline values: CDR1 SGHRS, CDR2 YFSETQ. CDR3 coding DNA: TGCGCCAGCAGTCCCGGGACAGCATCCTACGAGCAGTACTTC. This codes for CASSPGTASYEQYF.

This clonotype came up many times. The chain joins TRBV5-1 to TRBJ1-3; D gene unclear. The CDR3 consists of 15 residues. The germline CDR1 and CDR2 sequences are SGHRS and YFSETQ. V lost 7 bases to trimming and J lost 2 bases, with 16 bases between them. The CDR3 sequence: CASCLLGITGNTIYF. The CDR3 DNA reads TGCGCCAGCTGTCTACTCGGGATAACTGGAAACACCATATATTTT. The full variable domain, with the rest looked up from reference TRBV5-1 and TRBJ1-3, is KAGVTQTPRYLIKTRGQQVTLSCSPISGHRSVSWYQQTPGQGLQFLFEYFSETQRNKGNFPGRFSGRQFSNSRSEMNVSTLELGDSALYLCASCLLGITGNTIYFGEGSWLTVV.

The rearrangement uses TRBV6-6 and TRBJ2-7; D is possibly TRBD2 (6 bases). This CDR3 has 12 amino acids. Germline V gene lookup returns CDR1 MNHNY and CDR2 SVGAGI (reference sequence). Trimming removed 4 bases at V and 6 bases at J, with 10 bases between. The CDR3: CASSLAAPEQYF. The CDR3 DNA follows: TGTGCCAGCAGTTTAGCGGCCCCCGAGCAGTACTTC.

This clonotype was observed at least ten times. V gene TRBV7-9 combines with J gene TRBJ1-4; 9 bases are shared with TRBD1. With V trimmed by 3 bases and J by 8 bases, 7 bases remained unmatched. Germline CDR1 and CDR2: SEHNR and FQNEAQ (reference sequence). This CDR3 is built from 15 residues. CDR3 DNA sequence: TGTGCCAGCAGCTTTCAGCGGGACAGGGAAGAAAAACTGTTTTTT. Encoded protein: CASSFQRDREEKLFF.

This clonotype was recorded a few times. The V gene is TRBV2, the J gene TRBJ2-3; D gene uncertain. This CDR3 comprises 14 residues. Germline V gives CDR1 SNHLY, CDR2 FYNNEI. Trimming took 4 bases from V and 2 from J, leaving 10 bases between them. The chain's CDR3 is CASSVRRHTDTQYF. CDR3 sequence (DNA): TGTGCCAGCAGTGTACGCAGGCACACAGATACGCAGTATTTT.

The rearrangement joins TRBV7-9 to TRBJ2-2; D is uncertain. This CDR3 is 16 amino acids long. Germline CDR1 reads SEHNR; CDR2 reads FQNEAQ (reference sequence). V lost 5 bases, J lost 0 bases, and 13 bases lay in between. CDR3 nucleotide sequence: TGTGCCAGCAGCCGACAACTCAAAACGAACACCGGGGAGCTGTTTTTT. Protein sequence: CASSRQLKTNTGELFF. Together with reference TRBV7-9 and TRBJ2-2, the CDR3 gives the full variable domain: DTGVSQNPRHKITKRGQNVTFRCDPISEHNRLYWYRQTLGQGPEFLTYFQNEAQLEKSRLLSDRFSAERPKGSFSTLEIQRTEQGDSAMYLCASSRQLKTNTGELFFGEGSRLTVL.

V gene TRBV2 combines with J gene TRBJ1-6, with D possibly matching TRBD1 (6 bases). The CDR3 is 15 residues long. V was pared by 1 base and J by 7 bases, with 11 bases between. Germline V CDR1 and CDR2: SNHLY, FYNNEI. The CDR3 region is CASSEGGGPNSPLHF. The CDR3 region has the DNA TGTGCCAGCAGTGAAGGAGGGGGGCCCAATTCACCCCTCCACTTT.

This clonotype was seen repeatedly, ten times or more. CDR3 DNA sequence: TGCAGTGCCGACGGACTAGCGGGCACCGGGGAGCTGTTTTTT. Encoded protein: CSADGLAGTGELFF. The chain uses TRBV20-1 and TRBJ2-2; 11 positions agree with TRBD2. CDR3 length: 14 amino acids. Losses at the gene ends were 6 bases for V and 4 bases for J; bases not matched to a gene: 4. CDR1 DFQATT and CDR2 SNEGSKA come from the germline V gene (reference sequence).

This chain's CDR3 is CASSHIGPPSQAGANVLTF. In nucleotides, the CDR3 is TGTGCCAGCAGCCATATAGGGCCTCCATCCCAAGCGGGGGCCAACGTCCTGACTTTC. V usage is TRBV14 and J usage is TRBJ2-6; D remains unclear. Per germline, CDR1 SGHDN and CDR2 FVKESK. The germline V and J ends were trimmed by 3 bases and 4 bases, with 22 bases remaining between them. The CDR3 sequence is 19 residues long.

This chain uses TRBV6-5 with TRBJ2-6, with 7 bases fitting TRBD1. CDR3 length equals 15 residues. From germline, CDR1 is MNHEY and CDR2 SVGAGI. J lost 4 bases, V lost 5 bases, and 5 bases had no gene match. The CDR3 DNA is TGTGCCAGCAGTGACAGGGCTAGCGGGGCCAACGTCCTGACTTTC. Its translation: CASSDRASGANVLTF.

The sample holds many counts of this clonotype. This chain links TRBV24-1 with TRBJ2-7, with 14 nucleotides matching TRBD2. V dropped 5 bases and J dropped 3; count of bases not matched to a gene: 5. The CDR3 contains 16 residues. Germline V gene lookup returns CDR1 KGHDR and CDR2 SFDVKD. The CDR3 sequence: CATSGGTSGGRYEQYF. CDR3 nucleotide sequence: TGTGCCACCAGTGGCGGGACTAGCGGGGGACGCTACGAGCAGTACTTC.

The chain employs TRBV2 and TRBJ2-5; TRBD2 aligns across 8 bases. The CDR3 loop spans 15 amino acids. V was clipped by 6 bases and J by 3 bases; unmatched bases: 9. Germline CDR1 and CDR2: SNHLY and FYNNEI. The CDR3 here is CASSYGGEGEETQYF. CDR3 nucleotides: TGTGCCAGCAGCTACGGGGGGGAAGGGGAAGAGACCCAGTACTTC.

This clonotype was detected many times. The chain combines TRBV7-2 with TRBJ1-1; possibly TRBD1 for D (6 bases). The CDR3 spans 12 residues. Germline assignment: CDR1 SGHTA and CDR2 FQGNSA. V lost 8 bases and J 4 bases, leaving 11 bases between the germline ends. CDR3 residues: CASGTGFTEAFF. The CDR3 DNA reads as TGTGCCAGCGGTACAGGGTTCACTGAAGCTTTCTTT.

The chain is built from TRBV15 and TRBJ2-7; 8 bases map to TRBD1. This CDR3 is built from 13 residues. CDR1 is LNHNV and CDR2 is YYDKDF in the germline V gene (reference sequence). V shed 3 bases, J shed 9 bases, and the junction held 7 bases outside the gene matches. In nucleotides, the CDR3 is TGTGCCACCAGCAGCGGGGACAGGTTTCGGCAGTACTTC. This translates into CATSSGDRFRQYF.

This clonotype appeared a single time. At one end the junction does not follow the germline gene, possibly because of a read error. This chain connects TRBV5-1 to TRBJ1-2; D gene uncertain. Germline CDR1 and CDR2: SGHRS and YFSETQ. CDR3 length: 15 residues. The CDR3 region is CASKNGPAVLYGYTF. The CDR3 DNA follows: TGTGCCAGTAAGAACGGACCCGCGGTTCTCTATGGCTACACCTTC.

This clonotype has more than one count but fewer than ten. This chain uses TRBV7-8 with TRBJ1-4, with unresolved D. Germline CDR1 reads SGHVS; CDR2 reads FQNEAQ. The CDR3 totals 15 residues. V was trimmed by 5 bases and J by 8 bases, leaving 18 bases between them. CDR3 nucleotide sequence: TGTGCCAGCAGCCCCGGTCGGTCGGCCAGGGAAAAACTGTTTTTT. Translated: CASSPGRSAREKLFF.

This clonotype has just one count. J is TRBJ1-1 and V is TRBV2; the match to TRBD1 covers 9 bases. After removal of 4 bases from V and 5 bases from J, the junction contained 5 bases not matched to a gene. The CDR3 totals 14 residues. CDR1 and CDR2 (germline): SNHLY, FYNNEI. CDR3 region: CASSGIGTGTEAFF. CDR3 in DNA: TGTGCCAGCAGTGGAATCGGGACAGGGACTGAAGCTTTCTTT.

This clonotype occurred many times. The V call is TRBV9, the J call TRBJ1-2; D unresolved. Between the trimmed V and J ends, which lost 6 bases and 4 bases, there was a span of 10 bases. CDR1 is SGDLS and CDR2 is YYNGEE in the germline V gene. This CDR3 comprises 12 residues. CDR3 coding DNA: TGTGCCAGCACCGGGGAGACCTATGGCTACACCTTC. Its protein is CASTGETYGYTF.

This clonotype was counted once. This chain connects TRBV4-3 to TRBJ1-2; no definite D call. This CDR3 contains 16 residues. Deletions cut 3 bases from V and 6 bases from J, with 20 bases between. From germline, CDR1 is LGHNA and CDR2 YSLEER. The CDR3 sequence is CASSHESASSAHGYTF. The CDR3 bases are TGCGCCAGCAGCCATGAAAGTGCGTCATCCGCCCATGGCTACACCTTC.

The rearrangement uses TRBV5-1 and TRBJ2-7; D unclear. V lost 1 base to trimming and J lost 6 bases, with 17 bases between them. This CDR3 has 15 residues. CDR1 SGHRS and CDR2 YFSETQ come from the germline V gene. CDR3: CASSLFHGGDSEQYF. In DNA, the CDR3 is TGCGCCAGCAGCTTGTTTCACGGTGGGGATTCCGAGCAGTACTTC.

V is TRBV6-6 and J is TRBJ1-1, with D possibly being TRBD1 (6 bases). Trimming cost V 3 bases and J 10 bases, with 12 bases left between them. The CDR3 extends over 12 amino acids. CDR1 and CDR2 (germline): MNHNY, SVGAGI (reference sequence). CDR3 nucleotides: TGTGCCAGCAGTTATTCGGGCAGGGGAGCTTTCTTT. Its translation is CASSYSGRGAFF.

V usage is TRBV6-5 and J usage is TRBJ1-5, with a tentative D call TRBD1 (5 bases). The CDR3 length is 14 residues. V shed 2 bases and J shed 6 bases, with 11 bases lying between them. CDR1 and CDR2 from the germline V gene are MNHEY and SVGAGI. This CDR3 is CASSYGAGSQPQHF. The CDR3, as DNA: TGTGCCAGCAGTTACGGGGCGGGGTCTCAGCCCCAGCATTTT.

In the case of this clonotype: One end of the junction fails to match germline, which may point to a read error. The chain recombines TRBV6-5 with TRBJ1-4; D may be TRBD1 (5 bases). Germline V CDR1 and CDR2: MNHEY, SVGAGI. The CDR3 has 12 amino acids. The CDR3 bases are TGCGACCCAGGGAAGGGTTATGAAAAACTGTTTTTT. It is translated as CDPGKGYEKLFF.

The chain carries TRBV10-2 and TRBJ1-2, with D possibly TRBD1 on 6 matching bases. This CDR3 is 18 amino acids long. Germline V gene data show CDR1 as WSHSY and CDR2 as SAAADI. V lost 2 bases and J 3 bases, leaving 22 bases between the germline ends. The CDR3 is CASSEASIPGQLDYGYTF. In DNA, the CDR3 is TGCGCCAGCAGTGAGGCATCAATTCCGGGACAACTCGACTATGGCTACACCTTC.

This sequence joins TRBV2 and TRBJ2-2, with D hard to call. This CDR3 is built from 15 residues. Trimming took off 0 bases at V and 3 bases at J, with 8 bases between the two ends. Germline values: CDR1 SNHLY, CDR2 FYNNEI. CDR3 in amino acids: CASSEASQYTGELFF. The CDR3 DNA follows: TGTGCCAGCAGTGAAGCATCACAGTACACCGGGGAGCTGTTTTTT.